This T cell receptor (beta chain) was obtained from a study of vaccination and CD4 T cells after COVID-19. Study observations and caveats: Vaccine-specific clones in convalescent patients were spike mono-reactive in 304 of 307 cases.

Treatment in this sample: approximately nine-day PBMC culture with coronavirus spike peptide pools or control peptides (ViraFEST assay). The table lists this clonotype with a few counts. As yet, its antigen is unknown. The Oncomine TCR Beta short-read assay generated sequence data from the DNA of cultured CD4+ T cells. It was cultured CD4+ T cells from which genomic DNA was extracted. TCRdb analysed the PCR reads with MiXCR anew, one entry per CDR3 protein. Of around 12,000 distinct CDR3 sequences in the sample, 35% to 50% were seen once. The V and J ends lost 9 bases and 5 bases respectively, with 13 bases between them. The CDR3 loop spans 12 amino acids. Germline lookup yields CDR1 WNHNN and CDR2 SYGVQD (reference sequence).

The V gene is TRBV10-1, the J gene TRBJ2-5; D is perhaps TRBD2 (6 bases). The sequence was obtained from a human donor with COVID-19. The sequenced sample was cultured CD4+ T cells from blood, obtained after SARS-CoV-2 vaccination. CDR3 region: CASRLVRETQYF. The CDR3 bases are TGCGCCAGTCGACTAGTTAGGGAGACCCAGTACTTC.